This T cell receptor (beta chain) was retrieved from a study of response to subunit inactivated influenza vaccine. With 8 bases clipped from V and 9 bases from J, the junction kept 13 bases outside the gene matches. The CDR3 runs 15 residues. The germline V gene encodes CDR1 LGHNA and CDR2 YNFKEQ. A few counts support this clonotype. What it recognizes is unknown. Findings and caveats of the study: After each seasonal influenza vaccination, few new T cells are recruited, the authors suggested.

Using its own MiXCR run on the RT-PCR reads, TCRdb lists one record per CDR3 protein. The repertoire includes 530,000 or so distinct CDR3 sequences, 25% of them detected once, and approximately 2% sits in the top ten. This sequence originates from a man aged 45 to 65 who received an inactivated influenza vaccine. The input for sequencing was CD4+ T cells sorted from PBMCs, taken 5 days after vaccination. The J gene is TRBJ2-3, the V gene TRBV4-2; 11 bases line up with TRBD2. The DNA for the CDR3 is TGTGCCAGCGGGTCGATAGCGGGAGGGCTATCCACGCAGTATTTT. It translates to CASGSIAGGLSTQYF.